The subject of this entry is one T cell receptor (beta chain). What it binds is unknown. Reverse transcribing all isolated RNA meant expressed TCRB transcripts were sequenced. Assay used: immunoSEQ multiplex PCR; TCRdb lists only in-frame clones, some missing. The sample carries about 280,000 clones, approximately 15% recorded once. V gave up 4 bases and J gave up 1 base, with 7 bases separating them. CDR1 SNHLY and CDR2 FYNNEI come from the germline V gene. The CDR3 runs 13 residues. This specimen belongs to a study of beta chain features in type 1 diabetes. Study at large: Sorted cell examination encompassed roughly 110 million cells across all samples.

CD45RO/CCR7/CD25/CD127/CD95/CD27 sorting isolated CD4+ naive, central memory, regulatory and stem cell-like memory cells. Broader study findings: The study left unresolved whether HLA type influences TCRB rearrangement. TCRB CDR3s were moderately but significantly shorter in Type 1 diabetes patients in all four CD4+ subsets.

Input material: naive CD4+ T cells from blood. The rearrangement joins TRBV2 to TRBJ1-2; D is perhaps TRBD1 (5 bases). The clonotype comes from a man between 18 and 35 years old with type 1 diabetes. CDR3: CASSGDSNYGYTF. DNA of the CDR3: TGTGCCAGCAGTGGCGACAGTAACTATGGCTACACCTTC.